This is a list of T cell receptor beta chains from one sample in a study of control samples from healthy donors and cancer patients. Assay: immunoSEQ multiplex PCR; the TCRdb copy retains only in-frame clones and omits some. The data show around 180,000 clones, approximately 94% seen once. Material: blood. The receptor source for this set is a woman aged 18-29 years in good health. CDR3s leave out the opening cysteine and the closing phenylalanine or tryptophan. The size field is filled for only some rows; it gives once, few, many or a size class.

j_call | v_call | clone_size | cdr3_aa
TRBJ2-2 | TRBV19 | NA | ASRRQGGSQNTGELF
TRBJ1-2 | TRBV4-2 | NA | ASSQDRVDGYT
TRBJ2-1 | TRBV7-2 | NA | ASSPWGSNEQF
TRBJ1-2 | TRBV2 | few | ASSAGWGPYNYGYT
TRBJ1-1 | TRBV12-5 | NA | ASGLNSPYTEAF
TRBJ2-5 | TRBV6-5 | NA | ASRLGETQY
TRBJ2-5 | TRBV28 | NA | ASSTTGAQVGTQY
TRBJ1-4 | TRBV28 | NA | ASGAGRIRKLF
TRBJ1-2 | TRBV2 | NA | ASTRAVNYGYT
TRBJ1-1 | TRBV6-1 | NA | ASSERVGEAF
TRBJ2-7 | TRBV19 | NA | ASSFGLAGAREQY
TRBJ2-1 | TRBV15 | NA | ATSKVQPYNEQF
TRBJ1-6 | TRBV18 | NA | ASSRDSGQVGSPLH
TRBJ2-1 | TRBV11-2 | NA | ASSLEIGGISYNEQF
TRBJ2-2 | TRBV7-6 | NA | ASSLGEDTGELF
TRBJ2-5 | TRBV7-2 | NA | ASSYQETQY
TRBJ1-6 | TRBV6-6 | NA | ASSPTANSPLH
TRBJ1-1 | TRBV27 | NA | ASSSTHTGGSLNTEAF
TRBJ1-1 | TRBV11-3 | NA | ASRIRNRTAAEAF
TRBJ2-5 | TRBV6-2/TRBV6-3 | NA | ASSSRRRETQY
TRBJ2-7 | TRBV18 | NA | ASSPTGFDEQY
TRBJ2-7 | TRBV4-1 | NA | ASSQDEGARTYEQY
TRBJ2-1 | TRBV28 | NA | AAQGGGPRAYNEQF
TRBJ1-2 | TRBV19 | once | ASGRGLDYGYT
TRBJ1-2 | TRBV29-1 | NA | SGRTESGYT
TRBJ1-5 | TRBV11-2 | NA | ASSLAGPYQPQH
TRBJ1-1 | TRBV11-3 | NA | ASSEFRTANTEAF
TRBJ1-5 | TRBV19 | NA | ASSGTGGQPQH
TRBJ2-7 | TRBV2 | NA | ASSRQGALSYEQY
TRBJ1-1 | TRBV19 | once | ASSTRLRTEAF
TRBJ1-4 | TRBV2 | NA | ASEELGQGSEKLF
TRBJ2-1 | TRBV12-5 | NA | ASGLVLF
TRBJ1-5 | TRBV10-3 | NA | AISEFGRESSRNQPQH
TRBJ1-4 | TRBV6-6 | once | ASTIQGQVLGEKLF
TRBJ1-5 | TRBV11-2 | few | ASSPTGVGQPQH
TRBJ2-3 | TRBV3-1/TRBV3-2 | NA | ASSQARQDTQY
TRBJ1-3 | TRBV3-1/TRBV3-2 | NA | ASSQDRGRGNTIY
TRBJ2-7 | TRBV9 | NA | ASSVGPTPLYEQY
TRBJ1-2 | TRBV4-1 | few | ASSQGQGTYGYT
TRBJ1-6 | TRBV4-1 | NA | ASSQDRGGTGAYSPLH
TRBJ1-1 | TRBV12-3/TRBV12-4 | NA | ASSLQQNTEAF
TRBJ2-6 | TRBV28 | NA | ASSFDIRGSGANVLT
TRBJ2-1 | TRBV11-3 | NA | ASSLVSSTGDNEQF
TRBJ1-1 | TRBV4-2 | NA | ASSPSGRRSYTEAF
TRBJ1-2 | TRBV19 | few | ASSIPGTGGYNGYT
TRBJ2-3 | TRBV28 | NA | ASKGLAGRSGGTDTQY
TRBJ2-3 | TRBV11-2 | NA | ASSPQSQGHTDTQY
TRBJ2-3 | TRBV9 | NA | ASSVGPNTDTQY
TRBJ2-1 | TRBV5-1 | once | ASSLGGGASQF
TRBJ2-3 | TRBV6-5 | NA | ASSGQGPDTQY
TRBJ2-7 | TRBV10-3 | NA | AIRSPLAGGAYEQY
TRBJ1-2 | TRBV12-3/TRBV12-4 | NA | ASSFKGASGYT
TRBJ2-1 | TRBV5-5 | NA | ASSFLINLDEQF